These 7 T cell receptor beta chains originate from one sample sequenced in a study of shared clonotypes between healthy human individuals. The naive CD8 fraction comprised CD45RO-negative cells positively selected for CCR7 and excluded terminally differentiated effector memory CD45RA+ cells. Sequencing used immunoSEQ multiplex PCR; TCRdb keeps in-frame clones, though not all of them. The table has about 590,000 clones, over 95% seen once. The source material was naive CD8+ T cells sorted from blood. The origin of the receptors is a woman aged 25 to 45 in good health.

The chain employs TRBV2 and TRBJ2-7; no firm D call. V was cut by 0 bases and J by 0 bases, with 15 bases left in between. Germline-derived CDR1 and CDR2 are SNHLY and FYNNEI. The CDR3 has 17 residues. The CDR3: CASSEAQARSYSYEQYF. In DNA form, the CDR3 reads TGTGCCAGCAGTGAAGCCCAGGCCCGATCCTACTCCTACGAGCAGTACTTC.

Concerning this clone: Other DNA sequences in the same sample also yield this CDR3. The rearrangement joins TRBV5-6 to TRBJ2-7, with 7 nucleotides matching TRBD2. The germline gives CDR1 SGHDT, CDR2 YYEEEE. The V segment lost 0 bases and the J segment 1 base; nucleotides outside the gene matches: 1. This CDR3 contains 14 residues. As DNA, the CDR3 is TGTGCCAGCAGCTTGGGACTAGCTTCCTACGAGCAGTACTTC. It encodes CASSLGLASYEQYF.

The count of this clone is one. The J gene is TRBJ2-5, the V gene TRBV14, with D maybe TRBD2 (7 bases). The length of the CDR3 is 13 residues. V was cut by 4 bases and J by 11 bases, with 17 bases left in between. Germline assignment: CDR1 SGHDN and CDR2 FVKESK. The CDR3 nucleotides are TGTGCCAGCAGCCCGGGGGGCATGGGAGAGCAGTACTTC. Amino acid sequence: CASSPGGMGEQYF.

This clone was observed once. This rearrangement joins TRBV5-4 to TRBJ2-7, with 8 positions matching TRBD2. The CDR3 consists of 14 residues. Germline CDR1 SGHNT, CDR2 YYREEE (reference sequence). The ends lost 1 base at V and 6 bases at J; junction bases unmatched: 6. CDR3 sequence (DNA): TGTGCCAGCAGCTTGCCCGGGACTAGTCTCGAGCAGTACTTC. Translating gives CASSLPGTSLEQYF.

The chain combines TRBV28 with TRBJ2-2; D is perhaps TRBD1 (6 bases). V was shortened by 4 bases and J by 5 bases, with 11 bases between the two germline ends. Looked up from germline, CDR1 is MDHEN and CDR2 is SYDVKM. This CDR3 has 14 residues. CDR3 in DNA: TGTGCCAGCAGTTACGGCAGGGGAACCGGGGAGCTGTTTTTT. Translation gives CASSYGRGTGELFF.

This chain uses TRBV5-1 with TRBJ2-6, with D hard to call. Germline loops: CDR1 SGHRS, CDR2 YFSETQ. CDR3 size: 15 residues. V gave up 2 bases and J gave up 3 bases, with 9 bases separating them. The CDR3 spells CASSFTLDGANVLTF. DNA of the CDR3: TGCGCCAGCAGCTTTACGCTTGATGGGGCCAACGTCCTGACTTTC. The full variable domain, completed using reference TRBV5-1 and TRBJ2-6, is KAGVTQTPRYLIKTRGQQVTLSCSPISGHRSVSWYQQTPGQGLQFLFEYFSETQRNKGNFPGRFSGRQFSNSRSEMNVSTLELGDSALYLCASSFTLDGANVLTFGAGSRLTVL.

CDR3 in DNA: TGTGCCAGCAGTGAAGGTCGTCCGGGACAGGGATATGGCTACACCTTC. As protein: CASSEGRPGQGYGYTF. The chain employs TRBV2 and TRBJ1-2, with 9 nucleotides matching TRBD1. After removal of 1 base from V and 5 bases from J, the junction contained 8 bases not matched to a gene. Per germline, CDR1 SNHLY and CDR2 FYNNEI. The CDR3 runs 16 residues.